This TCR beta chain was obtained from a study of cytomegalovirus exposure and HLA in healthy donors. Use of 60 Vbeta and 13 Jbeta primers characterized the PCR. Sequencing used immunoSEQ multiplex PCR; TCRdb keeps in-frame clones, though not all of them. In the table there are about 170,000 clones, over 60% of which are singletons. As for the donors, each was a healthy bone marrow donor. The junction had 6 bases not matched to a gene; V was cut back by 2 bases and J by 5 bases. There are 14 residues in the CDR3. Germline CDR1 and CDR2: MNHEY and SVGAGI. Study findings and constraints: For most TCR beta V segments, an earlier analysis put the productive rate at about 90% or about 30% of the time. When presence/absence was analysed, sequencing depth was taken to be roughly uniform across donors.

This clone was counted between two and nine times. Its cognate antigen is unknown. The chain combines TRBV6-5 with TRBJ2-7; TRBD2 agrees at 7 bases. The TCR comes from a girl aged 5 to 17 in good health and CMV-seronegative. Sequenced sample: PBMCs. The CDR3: CASSYGGGMNEQYF. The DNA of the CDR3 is TGTGCCAGCAGTTACGGCGGGGGAATGAACGAGCAGTACTTC.